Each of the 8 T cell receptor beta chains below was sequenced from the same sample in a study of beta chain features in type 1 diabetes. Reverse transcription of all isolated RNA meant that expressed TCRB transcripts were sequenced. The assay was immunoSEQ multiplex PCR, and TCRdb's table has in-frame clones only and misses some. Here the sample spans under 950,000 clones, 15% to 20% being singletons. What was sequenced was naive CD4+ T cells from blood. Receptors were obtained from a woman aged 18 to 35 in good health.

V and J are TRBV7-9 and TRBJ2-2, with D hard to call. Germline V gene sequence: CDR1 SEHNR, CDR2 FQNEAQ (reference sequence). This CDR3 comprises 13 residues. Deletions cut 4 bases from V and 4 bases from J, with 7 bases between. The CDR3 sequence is CASSSVSTGELFF. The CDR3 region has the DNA TGTGCCAGCAGCTCCGTTTCCACCGGGGAGCTGTTTTTT.

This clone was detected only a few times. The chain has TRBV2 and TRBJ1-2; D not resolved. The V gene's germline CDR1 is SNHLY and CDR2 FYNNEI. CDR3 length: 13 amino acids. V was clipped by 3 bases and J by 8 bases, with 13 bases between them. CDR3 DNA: TGTGCCAGCAGTGATGGGTTTCATGGAGGCTACACCTTC. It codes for CASSDGFHGGYTF.

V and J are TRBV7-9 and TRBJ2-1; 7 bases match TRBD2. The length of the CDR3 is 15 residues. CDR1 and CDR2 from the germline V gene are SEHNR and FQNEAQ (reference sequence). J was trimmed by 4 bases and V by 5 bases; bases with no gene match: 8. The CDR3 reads CASSLTSAPYNEQFF. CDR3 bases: TGTGCCAGCAGCCTCACTAGCGCCCCGTACAATGAGCAGTTCTTC.

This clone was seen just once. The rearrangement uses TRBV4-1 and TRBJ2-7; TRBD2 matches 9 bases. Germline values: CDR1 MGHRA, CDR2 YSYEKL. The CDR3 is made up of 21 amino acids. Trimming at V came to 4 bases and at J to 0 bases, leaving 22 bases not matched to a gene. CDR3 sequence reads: CASSRGFAPRLAAPSSYEQYF. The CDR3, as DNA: TGCGCCAGCAGCCGGGGATTCGCTCCGAGACTAGCGGCCCCAAGCTCCTACGAGCAGTACTTC.

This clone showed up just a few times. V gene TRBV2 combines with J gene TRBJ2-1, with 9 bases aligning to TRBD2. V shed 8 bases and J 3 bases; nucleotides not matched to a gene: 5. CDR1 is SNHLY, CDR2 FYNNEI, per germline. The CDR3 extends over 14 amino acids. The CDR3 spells CASRGLANYNEQFF. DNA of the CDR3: TGTGCCAGCCGGGGACTAGCAAACTACAATGAGCAGTTCTTC.

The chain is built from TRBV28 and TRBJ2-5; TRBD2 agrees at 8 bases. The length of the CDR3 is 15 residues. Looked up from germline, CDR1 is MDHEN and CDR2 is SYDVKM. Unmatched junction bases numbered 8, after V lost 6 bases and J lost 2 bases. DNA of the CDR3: TGTGCCAGCAGCGAGGCGGGAGGTGGGCAAGAGACCCAGTACTTC. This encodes CASSEAGGGQETQYF.

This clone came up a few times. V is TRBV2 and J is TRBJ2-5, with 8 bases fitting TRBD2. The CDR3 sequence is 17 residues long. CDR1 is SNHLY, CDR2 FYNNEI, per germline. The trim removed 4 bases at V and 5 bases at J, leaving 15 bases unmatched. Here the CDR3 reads CASSGSGGKGPRETQYF. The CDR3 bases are TGTGCCAGCAGTGGATCGGGGGGGAAAGGCCCTAGGGAGACCCAGTACTTC.

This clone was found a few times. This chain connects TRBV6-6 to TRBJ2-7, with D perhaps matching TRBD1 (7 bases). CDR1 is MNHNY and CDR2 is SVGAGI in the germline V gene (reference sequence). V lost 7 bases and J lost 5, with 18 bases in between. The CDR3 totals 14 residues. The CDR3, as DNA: TGTGCCAGCAACGACCCAGGGGGGAGAAACGAGCAGTACTTC. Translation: CASNDPGGRNEQYF.